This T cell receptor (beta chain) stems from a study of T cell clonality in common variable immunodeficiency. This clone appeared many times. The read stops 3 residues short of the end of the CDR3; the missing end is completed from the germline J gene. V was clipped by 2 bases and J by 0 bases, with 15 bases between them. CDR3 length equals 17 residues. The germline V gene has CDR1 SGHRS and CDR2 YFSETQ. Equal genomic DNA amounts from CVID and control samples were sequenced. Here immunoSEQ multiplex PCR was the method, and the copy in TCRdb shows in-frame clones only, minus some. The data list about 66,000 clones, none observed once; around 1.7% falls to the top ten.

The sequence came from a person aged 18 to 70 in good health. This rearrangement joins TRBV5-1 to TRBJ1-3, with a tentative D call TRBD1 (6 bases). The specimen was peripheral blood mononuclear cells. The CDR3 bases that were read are TGCGCCAGCAGCTTTGGGGGCAGGGGCGACTCTGGAAACACC. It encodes CASSFGGRGDSGNT. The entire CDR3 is CASSFGGRGDSGNTIYF.